The T cell receptor beta chain described here comes from a study of T cell responses to AZD1222 COVID-19 vaccine. Data came from immunoSEQ multiplex PCR; TCRdb stores just in-frame clones and leaves some out. Here the sample spans 87,000 or so clones, roughly 90% being singletons. The specimen comprised peripheral blood, sampled on day 0 of AZD1222 vaccination. The sequence was obtained from an adult in good health.

The CDR3 DNA follows: TGTGCCAGCAGTTACTCTTCCGGGAGCTATGGCTACACCTTC. Residues: CASSYSSGSYGYTF. The chain carries TRBV6-5 and TRBJ1-2; D is uncertain. V lost 0 bases to trimming and J lost 4 bases, with 9 bases between them. This CDR3 contains 14 residues. CDR1 is MNHEY and CDR2 is SVGAGI in the germline V gene.